These 13 T cell receptor beta chains were sequenced from one sample in a study of shared clonotypes between healthy human individuals. Sequencing was performed with immunoSEQ multiplex PCR; in TCRdb, only in-frame clones are kept and a portion is missing. The sample has 2,500,000 or so clones, more than 80% seen once. The specimen was naive CD4+ T cells sorted from blood. Specified subset: CD45RA+ positively selected. All receptors derive from a man aged 18 to 29 in good health.

The genes are TRBV6-5 and TRBJ1-1; the D is unclear. The ends were cut back, 10 bases at V and 4 bases at J, with 10 bases in the middle. Germline V lookup: CDR1 MNHEY, CDR2 SVGAGI. CDR3 length: 11 amino acids. In DNA form, the CDR3 reads TGTGCCACCACTGGTGGCACTGAAGCTTTCTTT. Residues: CATTGGTEAFF.

V is TRBV5-1 and J is TRBJ1-4, with 10 positions matching TRBD1. The CDR3 is 15 amino acids. With V trimmed by 4 bases and J by 7 bases, 7 bases remained unmatched. The germline V gene has CDR1 SGHRS and CDR2 YFSETQ. This CDR3 reads CASSDRQGAGEKLFF. The CDR3 coding sequence is TGCGCCAGCAGCGACAGACAGGGGGCGGGTGAAAAACTGTTTTTT.

The rearrangement links TRBV5-6 to TRBJ2-1, with TRBD2 matching over 8 bases. The ends lost 0 bases at V and 3 bases at J; junction bases unmatched: 5. This CDR3 is built from 16 residues. The germline CDR1 and CDR2 sequences are SGHDT and YYEEEE. CDR3: CASSLARLAGYNEQFF. The CDR3 DNA is TGTGCCAGCAGCTTGGCCCGTCTAGCGGGCTACAATGAGCAGTTCTTC.

V is TRBV27 and J is TRBJ1-2, with TRBD1 matching over 8 bases. Germline CDR1 MNHEY, CDR2 SMNVEV (reference sequence). V gave up 6 bases and J gave up 4 bases; unmatched junction bases: 13. The CDR3 has 16 residues. CDR3 bases: TGTGCCAGCAGCCCGCGAACAACAGGGGGGAGCTATGGCTACACCTTC. It is translated as CASSPRTTGGSYGYTF.

V usage is TRBV30 and J usage is TRBJ1-2; D gene unclear. The CDR3 sequence is 15 residues long. CDR1 GTSNPN and CDR2 SVGIG come from the germline V gene (reference sequence). The V gene lost 2 bases and the J gene lost 0 bases, with 13 bases spanning the gap. CDR3 region: CAWSYPRAANYGYTF. The CDR3 nucleotides read TGTGCCTGGAGTTACCCTAGGGCAGCTAACTATGGCTACACCTTC.

In DNA form, the CDR3 reads TGTGCCATCAGTGAGGTAACAGGCCCCGGGGAGCTGTTTTTT. It yields the protein CAISEVTGPGELFF. The chain carries TRBV10-3 and TRBJ2-2; the D gene is possibly TRBD1 (5 bases). The CDR3 has 14 amino acids. Germline V lookup: CDR1 ENHRY, CDR2 SYGVKD. Trimming shortened V by 2 bases and J by 6 bases, and 10 bases separated the two germline ends.

The chain couples TRBV28 to TRBJ1-4; unclear D gene. Germline V CDR1 and CDR2: MDHEN, SYDVKM. The CDR3 is made up of 13 amino acids. The ends were cut back, 4 bases at V and 5 bases at J, with 8 bases in the middle. The CDR3 nucleotides are TGTGCCAGCAGTTCGCCGGGGAATGAAAAACTGTTTTTT. This gives the protein CASSSPGNEKLFF.

This chain links TRBV5-4 with TRBJ2-5; TRBD2 is a possible D gene (5 bases). This CDR3 is 14 amino acids long. Per germline, CDR1 SGHNT and CDR2 YYREEE (reference sequence). V lost 0 bases and J 7 bases, leaving 13 bases between the germline ends. CDR3 DNA sequence: TGTGCCAGCAGCTTGGAGTTCCAGGCGGGGACCCAGTACTTC. Its translation: CASSLEFQAGTQYF.

This clone was counted once. This chain joins TRBV7-9 and TRBJ1-4; D may be TRBD1 (5 bases). The germline CDR1 and CDR2 sequences are SEHNR and FQNEAQ (reference sequence). The ends were cut back, 1 base at V and 4 bases at J, with 10 bases in the middle. The CDR3 has 15 amino acids. The CDR3 sequence is CASSLVGEFNEKLFF. Here the CDR3 DNA reads TGTGCCAGCAGCTTAGTAGGGGAATTTAATGAAAAACTGTTTTTT.

This sequence joins TRBV5-1 and TRBJ2-7; TRBD1 agrees at 7 bases. Trimming took 3 bases from V and 6 from J; bases not matched to a gene: 6. The CDR3 loop spans 13 amino acids. The V gene's germline CDR1 is SGHRS and CDR2 YFSETQ. The CDR3 is CASSSDRVGEQYF. In DNA form, the CDR3 reads TGCGCCAGCAGCTCCGACAGGGTCGGCGAGCAGTACTTC.

The genes are TRBV12-5 and TRBJ2-3; weak D call: TRBD1 (5 bases). Germline V gene sequence: CDR1 LGHNT, CDR2 FRNRAP. The V and J ends lost 4 bases and 3 bases respectively, with 8 bases between them. This CDR3 is built from 13 residues. CDR3 sequence reads: CASGSPGTDTQYF. The CDR3 bases are TGTGCTAGTGGTTCCCCAGGGACAGATACGCAGTATTTT.

CDR3 in amino acids: CAWSSQGGGEKLFF. CDR3 bases: TGTGCCTGGAGTTCACAGGGTGGCGGTGAAAAACTGTTTTTT. V is TRBV30 and J is TRBJ1-4; maybe TRBD1 (6 bases). The germline CDR1 and CDR2 sequences are GTSNPN and SVGIG (reference sequence). The CDR3 consists of 14 residues. V shed 2 bases and J shed 7 bases, with 14 bases lying between them. The complete variable domain, with remaining parts taken from reference TRBV30 and TRBJ1-4, reads SQTIHQWPATLVQPVGSPLSLECTVEGTSNPNLYWYRQAAGRGLQLLFYSVGIGQISSEVPQNLSASRPQDRQFILSSKKLLLSDSGFYLCAWSSQGGGEKLFFGSGTQLSVL.

The chain combines TRBV6-6 with TRBJ2-7; TRBD1 matches 9 bases. V trimming: 5 bases; J trimming: 1 base; junction bases outside the gene matches: 6. The CDR3 has 15 amino acids. Germline V gene data show CDR1 as MNHNY and CDR2 as SVGAGI (reference sequence). The CDR3 region is CASSGGQGLSYEQYF. DNA for the CDR3: TGTGCCAGCAGTGGGGGACAGGGATTGTCCTACGAGCAGTACTTC.